The sample holds a few counts of the clone carrying this T cell receptor beta chain. This record comes from a study of T-cell memory formation after mild COVID-19. TCRdb reprocessed the 5' RACE reads via MiXCR and lists one record per CDR3 protein. The repertoire holds hundreds of thousands of distinct CDR3 sequences, roughly 13% seen once, with 22% in the top ten. The sample taken for sequencing was PBMCs or a T cell subset sorted from them (not recorded which). The clonotype was recovered from a man aged 18-30 years who had mild COVID-19 (a few samples of this study predate the infection). Cell type and time point are not known.

The CDR3 DNA sequence: TGTGCCAGCAGCGTAGGAATAGGGGACTATGGCTACACCTTC. Its protein product is CASSVGIGDYGYTF. This chain links TRBV9 with TRBJ1-2, with a possible D match to TRBD1 (5 bases). CDR1 and CDR2 from the germline V gene are SGDLS and YYNGEE. Trimming shortened V by 0 bases and J by 3 bases, and 9 bases separated the two germline ends. The CDR3 covers 14 residues.